Below, 23 T cell receptor beta chains from the same sample are listed, as sequenced in a study of shared clonotypes between healthy human individuals. Repertoires were generated with immunoSEQ multiplex PCR, while TCRdb's copy carries only in-frame clones and drops some. The data hold 1,400,000 or so clones, with around 98.5% observed a single time. Sequencing used naive CD4+ T cells sorted from blood. Subset here: CD45RA+ positively selected. These TCRs come from a man younger than 40 in good health.

Comments on this clone: At one of its ends the junction is not consistent with the germline gene, which may arise from a read error. The rearrangement uses TRBV19 and TRBJ2-1; 11 positions agree with TRBD2. CDR1 is LNHDA, CDR2 SQIVND, per germline (reference sequence). This CDR3 comprises 16 residues. CDR3 protein: CASRIVASGRYNEQFF. The CDR3 coding sequence is TGTGCCAGTAGAATAGTGGCTAGCGGGAGGTACAATGAGCAGTTCTTC.

J is TRBJ1-4 and V is TRBV15; TRBD1 is a possible D gene (6 bases). CDR1 is LNHNV and CDR2 is YYDKDF in the germline V gene (reference sequence). Trimming left V 3 bases short and J 11 bases short, with 13 bases between. The length of the CDR3 is 13 residues. In DNA, the CDR3 is TGTGCCACCAGCAGGGCACAGGGTGAGAAACTGTTTTTT. Residues: CATSRAQGEKLFF.

The chain has TRBV15 and TRBJ2-2; TRBD1 might be the D (6 bases). The ends were cut back, 2 bases at V and 0 bases at J, with 10 bases in the middle. The CDR3 is 16 residues long. CDR1 LNHNV and CDR2 YYDKDF come from the germline V gene (reference sequence). CDR3 region: CATSRPGTPNTGELFF. DNA for the CDR3: TGTGCCACCAGCAGACCCGGGACACCGAACACCGGGGAGCTGTTTTTT. Based on the CDR3 plus reference TRBV15 and TRBJ2-2, the full variable domain is DAMVIQNPRYQVTQFGKPVTLSCSQTLNHNVMYWYQQKSSQAPKLLFHYYDKDFNNEADTPDNFQSRRPNTSFCFLDIRSPGLGDTAMYLCATSRPGTPNTGELFFGEGSRLTVL.

The chain has TRBV28 and TRBJ1-2; D is uncertain. The CDR3 is made up of 12 amino acids. Germline V CDR1 and CDR2: MDHEN, SYDVKM. Trimming removed 4 bases from V and 8 bases from J, with 11 bases in between. CDR3 amino acids: CASSSAGEGYTF. For the CDR3, the DNA is TGTGCCAGCAGTTCGGCAGGAGAAGGCTACACCTTC.

This chain joins TRBV15 and TRBJ2-5; D might be TRBD2 (6 bases). The CDR3 has 15 amino acids. The V and J ends lost 5 bases and 0 bases respectively, with 13 bases between them. Per the germline V gene, CDR1 is LNHNV and CDR2 is YYDKDF (reference sequence). The chain's CDR3 is CATSDSGGHQETQYF. In DNA, the CDR3 is TGTGCCACCAGCGATTCCGGGGGTCACCAAGAGACCCAGTACTTC.

The chain joins TRBV7-9 to TRBJ1-5, with TRBD1 matching over 9 bases. Trimming removed 7 bases from V and 1 base from J; junction bases left unmatched: 5. Germline V gene data show CDR1 as SEHNR and CDR2 as FQNEAQ (reference sequence). The CDR3 is made up of 15 amino acids. The CDR3 DNA reads TGTGCCAGCACCCGGGACAGGGAAAGCAATCAGCCCCAGCATTTT. It encodes CASTRDRESNQPQHF.

The chain has TRBV2 and TRBJ1-1; the match to TRBD1 covers 9 bases. This CDR3 is 13 amino acids long. Germline V gene data show CDR1 as SNHLY and CDR2 as FYNNEI. Trimming at V came to 6 bases and at J to 5 bases, leaving 4 bases not matched to a gene. CDR3 amino acids: CASRGTGTTEAFF. CDR3 bases: TGTGCCAGCAGAGGGACAGGGACGACTGAAGCTTTCTTT.

This chain uses TRBV5-5 with TRBJ2-2; D unresolved. Per germline, CDR1 SGHKS and CDR2 YYEKEE (reference sequence). Trimming pared 0 bases from V and 6 bases from J, leaving 9 bases between. There are 14 residues in the CDR3. This CDR3 is CASSLVLVSGELFF. The CDR3 region has the DNA TGTGCCAGCAGCTTGGTCCTAGTGTCCGGGGAGCTGTTTTTT.

As regards this clone: This sample includes further DNA sequences coding for the same CDR3. V and J are TRBV9 and TRBJ1-4; D call uncertain. The V end was cut by 0 bases, the J end by 4 bases, with 4 bases between. The CDR3 runs to 13 residues. The germline V gene has CDR1 SGDLS and CDR2 YYNGEE. This CDR3 is CASSVGGNEKLFF. The DNA for the CDR3 is TGTGCCAGCAGCGTAGGTGGTAATGAAAAACTGTTTTTT.

The chain joins TRBV30 to TRBJ1-2; unclear D gene. Germline V gene lookup returns CDR1 GTSNPN and CDR2 SVGIG (reference sequence). V shed 0 bases and J shed 6 bases, with 14 bases lying between them. CDR3 length: 14 amino acids. The CDR3 DNA sequence: TGTGCCTGGAGTGTCATAGCAGGACGGGATGGCTACACCTTC. Translated, it gives CAWSVIAGRDGYTF. The whole variable domain, remainder taken from reference TRBV30 and TRBJ1-2, is SQTIHQWPATLVQPVGSPLSLECTVEGTSNPNLYWYRQAAGRGLQLLFYSVGIGQISSEVPQNLSASRPQDRQFILSSKKLLLSDSGFYLCAWSVIAGRDGYTFGSGTRLTVV.

This chain links TRBV28 with TRBJ2-3; D unclear. Trimming took 2 bases from V and 6 from J, leaving 18 bases between them. Looked up from germline, CDR1 is MDHEN and CDR2 is SYDVKM. CDR3 size: 16 residues. CDR3 sequence reads: CASSLASGGTGDTQYF. The CDR3, as DNA: TGTGCCAGCAGTTTAGCGAGTGGTGGAACTGGGGATACGCAGTATTTT.

The CDR3 sequence is CASSVRDRPPGNTIYF. For the CDR3, the DNA is TGTGCCAGTAGTGTCCGGGACAGGCCCCCTGGAAACACCATATATTTT. V is TRBV19 and J is TRBJ1-3; 8 nucleotides match TRBD1. The V gene's germline CDR1 is LNHDA and CDR2 SQIVND (reference sequence). This CDR3 comprises 16 residues. With 5 bases clipped from V and 2 bases from J, the junction kept 8 bases outside the gene matches. Full variable domain (rest looked up from reference TRBV19 and TRBJ1-3): DGGITQSPKYLFRKEGQNVTLSCEQNLNHDAMYWYRQDPGQGLRLIYYSQIVNDFQKGDIAEGYSVSREKKESFPLTVTSAQKNPTAFYLCASSVRDRPPGNTIYFGEGSWLTVV.

This clone was counted once. J is TRBJ1-1 and V is TRBV29-1; 8 bases match TRBD1. The CDR3 loop spans 13 amino acids. The germline gives CDR1 SQVTM, CDR2 ANQGSEA. For the CDR3, the DNA is TGCCTGGTCAGGGGGCGGTTGAACACTGAAGCTTTCTTT. Translation gives CLVRGRLNTEAFF.

This clone was recorded once. This chain joins TRBV5-1 and TRBJ2-1; D may be TRBD2 (6 bases). Germline CDR1 SGHRS, CDR2 YFSETQ. V was shortened by 7 bases and J by 0 bases, with 17 bases between the two germline ends. The CDR3 runs to 16 residues. Written as DNA, the CDR3 is TGCGCCAGCTGTCCGGGAGTCGGTCCCTCCTACAATGAGCAGTTCTTC. Protein product: CASCPGVGPSYNEQFF. Supplemented by reference TRBV5-1 and TRBJ2-1, the full variable domain reads KAGVTQTPRYLIKTRGQQVTLSCSPISGHRSVSWYQQTPGQGLQFLFEYFSETQRNKGNFPGRFSGRQFSNSRSEMNVSTLELGDSALYLCASCPGVGPSYNEQFFGPGTRLTVL.

A word on this clone: Other DNA sequences in the same sample also yield this CDR3. The chain couples TRBV28 to TRBJ1-5; possible D gene TRBD1, 5 bases. Germline CDR1 is MDHEN and CDR2 is SYDVKM. V lost 6 bases and J 5 bases, leaving 11 bases between the germline ends. This CDR3 region has 13 residues. The CDR3 is CASSLIGDQPQHF. The CDR3 DNA follows: TGTGCCAGCAGCCTGATAGGGGATCAGCCCCAGCATTTT.

This clone has only a few counts. The chain employs TRBV5-1 and TRBJ2-7; the D gene is possibly TRBD1 (5 bases). The CDR3 length is 18 residues. V shed 4 bases and J shed 4 bases, with 27 bases lying between them. The germline V gene encodes CDR1 SGHRS and CDR2 YFSETQ. CDR3 bases: TGCGCCAGCAGCCTAAGAAGACAGACCACTACCACAGTTTACGAGCAGTACTTC. Translation gives CASSLRRQTTTTVYEQYF.

V is TRBV7-2 and J is TRBJ2-3; TRBD2 aligns across 10 bases. CDR3 length: 16 residues. The germline V gene encodes CDR1 SGHTA and CDR2 FQGNSA. V lost 1 base and J lost 4; bases outside the gene matches: 5. CDR3 sequence reads: CASSLGLAGVSDTQYF. The CDR3 nucleotides are TGTGCCAGCAGCTTAGGTCTAGCGGGAGTGTCAGATACGCAGTATTTT.

The V call is TRBV7-2, the J call TRBJ2-5, with 8 bases matching TRBD2. V trimming: 5 bases; J trimming: 4 bases; junction bases outside the gene matches: 9. The CDR3 sequence is 15 residues long. Looked up from germline, CDR1 is SGHTA and CDR2 is FQGNSA. CDR3 sequence: CASSKTGTSTETQYF. CDR3 DNA sequence: TGTGCCAGCAGCAAAACCGGGACTAGTACAGAGACCCAGTACTTC.

The chain carries TRBV5-1 and TRBJ2-7; 7 bases agree with TRBD2. Germline-derived CDR1 and CDR2 are SGHRS and YFSETQ. V was clipped by 4 bases and J by 3 bases; unmatched bases: 13. This CDR3 is 16 amino acids long. CDR3 bases: TGCGCCAGCAGCACCGGGACCACCGGCGGGGGCTACGAGCAGTACTTC. Translation gives CASSTGTTGGGYEQYF.

The chain links TRBV4-1 to TRBJ2-6; the D is unclear. V was cut by 5 bases and J by 5 bases, with 13 bases left in between. Germline loops: CDR1 MGHRA, CDR2 YSYEKL. The CDR3 consists of 15 residues. The CDR3 is CASSERVFWANVLTF. The CDR3, as DNA: TGCGCCAGCAGCGAACGGGTCTTCTGGGCCAACGTCCTGACTTTC.

This clone was recorded once. The chain recombines TRBV30 with TRBJ1-1; D remains unclear. This CDR3 is built from 15 residues. V was trimmed by 4 bases and J by 1 base, leaving 16 bases between them. Germline CDR1 reads GTSNPN; CDR2 reads SVGIG (reference sequence). CDR3 nucleotide sequence: TGTGCCTGGAATCTGCTAGCCGGGAAGAACACTGAAGCTTTCTTT. It encodes CAWNLLAGKNTEAFF.

The chain couples TRBV7-2 to TRBJ2-7, with D possibly matching TRBD1 (6 bases). V lost 4 bases and J lost 9, with 19 bases in between. CDR3 length equals 14 residues. The germline V gene encodes CDR1 SGHTA and CDR2 FQGNSA. The chain's CDR3 is CASSSRTDLRGQYF. The CDR3 DNA reads as TGTGCCAGCAGCTCGCGGACAGACCTACGTGGGCAGTACTTC.

Only one count was recorded for this clone. The V call is TRBV7-8, the J call TRBJ1-4; a weak D match, TRBD1 (6 bases). The CDR3 covers 13 residues. Per germline, CDR1 SGHVS and CDR2 FQNEAQ. The V and J ends lost 3 bases and 8 bases respectively, with 10 bases between them. Here the CDR3 reads CASSFTGQEKLFF. As DNA, the CDR3 is TGTGCCAGCAGCTTTACAGGACAGGAAAAACTGTTTTTT.